This T cell receptor beta chain was identified in a study of beta chain features in type 1 diabetes. On the study more broadly: Sorted cells examined across all samples numbered around 100 million.

The authors reverse transcribed all of the isolated RNA, so sequencing captured expressed TCRB transcripts. Sequencing used immunoSEQ multiplex PCR; TCRdb keeps in-frame clones, though not all of them. The table has about 270,000 clones, roughly an eighth seen once. To note about this clone: Its specificity is unknown.

Naive, central memory, regulatory and stem cell-like memory cells within the CD4+ compartment were sorted using CD45RO/CCR7/CD25/CD127/CD95/CD27. This CDR3 spans 13 amino acids. Germline assignment: CDR1 SGHTA and CDR2 FQGNSA. V was clipped by 5 bases and J by 5 bases, with 12 bases between them. Study-level points and caveats: There was a moderate but significant shortening of TCRB CDR3s in all four CD4+ subsets of Type 1 diabetes patients.

The sequenced material came from naive CD4+ T cells from blood. This receptor was taken from a man in his thirties or forties with type 1 diabetes. This chain links TRBV7-2 with TRBJ2-5; a weak D match, TRBD2 (6 bases). CDR3 sequence (DNA): TGTGCCAGCAGCGGCCCGGGGGATGAGACCCAGTACTTC. Protein: CASSGPGDETQYF.